The 10 T cell receptor beta chains listed next were all sequenced from one sample in a study of patients and donors after allogeneic stem cell transplantation (dated by TCRdb to the early 2020s). Preparation of the library involved RT-PCR. Instrument on record: NextSeq 550. Through fastp at Q25 and MiXCR, TCRdb rebuilt clones from the public reads, retaining in-frame beta chains. Identical CDR3 protein sequences are pooled into one entry, listed with their most common genes and DNA. Here the sample has some 960,000 distinct CDR3 sequences; more than 15% occur a single time. About 6% of the sample lies in the top ten. What was sequenced was blood, either unsorted or a sorted T cell fraction (not recorded which). The receptors here all came from a human donor who was either an allogeneic HSCT recipient or a stem cell or donor lymphocyte infusion donor (not recorded which). It is not recorded whose cells these are; they may come from a transplant donor.

This rearrangement joins TRBV6-1 to TRBJ1-4; 11 bases match TRBD1. The CDR3 is made up of 13 amino acids. V lost 7 bases to trimming and J lost 7 bases; unmatched junction nucleotides: 2. The germline CDR1 and CDR2 sequences are MNHNS and SASEGT. CDR3: CASMGTGGEKLFF. CDR3 DNA: TGTGCCAGCATGGGGACAGGGGGTGAAAAACTGTTTTTT.

This clonotype has ten or more counts. V usage is TRBV24-1 and J usage is TRBJ2-1; D is unclear. CDR1 and CDR2 from the germline V gene are KGHDR and SFDVKD. This CDR3 has 13 residues. Deletions cut 4 bases from V and 5 bases from J, with 8 bases between. The CDR3 spells CATSEQIHNEQFF. CDR3 coding DNA: TGTGCCACCAGTGAGCAGATACACAATGAGCAGTTCTTC.

This clonotype appeared a few times. The V and J genes are TRBV4-2 and TRBJ1-1; D gene uncertain. V shed 0 bases and J shed 4 bases, with 12 bases lying between them. Germline lookup yields CDR1 LGHNA and CDR2 YNFKEQ. The CDR3 is 15 amino acids. As DNA, the CDR3 is TGTGCCAGCAGCCAAGATTGGGTGGAGGGCACTGAAGCTTTCTTT. Translating it yields CASSQDWVEGTEAFF.

The rearrangement links TRBV15 to TRBJ2-7; no clear D. CDR3 size: 14 residues. Trimming shortened V by 0 bases and J by 2 bases, and 8 bases separated the two germline ends. Germline CDR1 reads LNHNV; CDR2 reads YYDKDF (reference sequence). This CDR3 reads CATSRDRTAYEQYF. The CDR3 bases are TGTGCCACCAGCAGAGATCGGACCGCCTACGAGCAGTACTTC.

The sample holds a few counts of this clonotype. The chain joins TRBV2 to TRBJ2-7; D is perhaps TRBD1 (6 bases). CDR1 and CDR2 from the germline V gene are SNHLY and FYNNEI. The V end was cut by 7 bases, the J end by 2 bases, with 12 bases between. CDR3 length: 13 amino acids. The CDR3 loop reads CASKSDRTYEQYF. CDR3 DNA sequence: TGTGCCAGCAAGTCTGACAGGACCTACGAGCAGTACTTC.

The rearrangement joins TRBV4-1 to TRBJ1-1, with D unclear. The V end lost 1 base, the J end lost 10 bases, and 4 bases lay between the germline ends. Germline values: CDR1 MGHRA, CDR2 YSYEKL. The CDR3 is made up of 10 amino acids. The CDR3 loop reads CASSQAGAFF. The DNA for the CDR3 is TGCGCCAGCAGCCAAGCGGGAGCTTTCTTT.

The chain uses TRBV15 and TRBJ2-7; 7 bases map to TRBD1. Germline V gives CDR1 LNHNV, CDR2 YYDKDF (reference sequence). The CDR3 extends over 16 amino acids. J lost 3 bases, V lost 0 bases, and 8 bases had no gene match. For the CDR3, the DNA is TGTGCCACCAGCAGAGATCTCCGGGACAGAGGCTACGAGCAGTACTTC. Translated, it gives CATSRDLRDRGYEQYF.

With respect to this clonotype: A much larger clone differs from this one at a single base, so this may be a read error. Written as DNA, the CDR3 is TGTGCCAGCAGCTTTTCCCATGAGCAGTTCTTC. It translates to CASSFSHEQFF. The chain combines TRBV7-2 with TRBJ2-1, with D uncertain. There are 11 residues in the CDR3. Trimming shortened V by 3 bases and J by 8 bases, and 5 bases separated the two germline ends. Per germline, CDR1 SGHTA and CDR2 FQGNSA.

This chain joins TRBV12-3 or TRBV12-4 and TRBJ2-3; the match to TRBD2 covers 16 bases. V shed 6 bases and J 5 bases; nucleotides not matched to a gene: 11. This CDR3 has 18 amino acids. CDR3 in DNA: TGTGCCAGCAGCGGGATTGGGACTAGCGGGGGGGCATTAGATACGCAGTATTTT. The encoded protein is CASSGIGTSGGALDTQYF.

In its sample, this clonotype was seen many times. This chain connects TRBV5-1 to TRBJ2-2, with D unclear. The germline V and J ends were trimmed by 0 bases and 0 bases, with 9 bases remaining between them. CDR3 length equals 16 residues. The germline V gene has CDR1 SGHRS and CDR2 YFSETQ. This CDR3 is CASSLVGLANTGELFF. The CDR3 nucleotides read TGCGCCAGCAGCTTGGTTGGGTTAGCGAACACCGGGGAGCTGTTTTTT.